This T cell receptor (beta chain) derives from a study of identical twins. CDR1 is SNHLY and CDR2 is FYNNEI in the germline V gene. The CDR3 covers 11 residues. V dropped 4 bases and J dropped 6 bases, with 7 bases sitting between them. TCRdb reprocessed the 5' RACE reads via MiXCR and lists one record per CDR3 protein. Of about 790,000 distinct CDR3 sequences in the sample, roughly 18% are singletons; the top ten hold about 12%. These data are also associated with another study on T cells expressing NK-cell markers. That work states: According to the study, TCR beta repertoires originated from sorted CD3+CD56+NKG2C+, CD3+CD56+NKG2C- and CD3+CD56-NKG2C+ T cells.

The V and J genes are TRBV2 and TRBJ2-7; unclear D gene. The sequence came from a woman aged 18-30 years in good health. Sequenced material: PBMCs. Here the CDR3 DNA reads TGTGCCAGCAGTGTGAGAGCCGAGCAGTACTTC. Its protein product is CASSVRAEQYF.